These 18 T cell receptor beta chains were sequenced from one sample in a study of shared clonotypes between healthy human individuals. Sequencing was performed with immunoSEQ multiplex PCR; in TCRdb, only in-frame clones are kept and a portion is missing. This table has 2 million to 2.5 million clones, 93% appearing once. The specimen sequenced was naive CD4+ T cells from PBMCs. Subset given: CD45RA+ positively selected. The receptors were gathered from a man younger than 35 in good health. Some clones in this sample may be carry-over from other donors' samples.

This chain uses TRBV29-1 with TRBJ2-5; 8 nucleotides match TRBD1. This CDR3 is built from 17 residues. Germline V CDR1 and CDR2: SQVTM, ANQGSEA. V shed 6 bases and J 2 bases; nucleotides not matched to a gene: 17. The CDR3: CSVPETRLDRAQETQYF. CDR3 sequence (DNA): TGCAGCGTCCCCGAAACCCGCCTGGACAGGGCACAAGAGACCCAGTACTTC.

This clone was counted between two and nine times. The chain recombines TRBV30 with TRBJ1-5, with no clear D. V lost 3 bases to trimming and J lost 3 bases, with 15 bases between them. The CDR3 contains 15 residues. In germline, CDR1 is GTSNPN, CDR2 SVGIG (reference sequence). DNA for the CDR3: TGTGCCTGGAGCCCAATCATGCTCATCAATCAGCCCCAGCATTTT. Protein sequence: CAWSPIMLINQPQHF.

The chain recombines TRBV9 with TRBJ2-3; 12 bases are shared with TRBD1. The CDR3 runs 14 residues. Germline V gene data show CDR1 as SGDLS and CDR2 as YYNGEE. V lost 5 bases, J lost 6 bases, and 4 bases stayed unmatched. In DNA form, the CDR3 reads TGTGCCAGCAGAGGGACAGGGGGCGTCGATACGCAGTATTTT. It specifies CASRGTGGVDTQYF.

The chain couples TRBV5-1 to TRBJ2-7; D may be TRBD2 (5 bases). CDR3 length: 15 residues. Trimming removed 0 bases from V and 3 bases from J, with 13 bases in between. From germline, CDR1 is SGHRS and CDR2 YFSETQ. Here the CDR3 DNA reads TGCGCCAGCAGCTTGGCTCCGGGGATGGGCTACGAGCAGTACTTC. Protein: CASSLAPGMGYEQYF.

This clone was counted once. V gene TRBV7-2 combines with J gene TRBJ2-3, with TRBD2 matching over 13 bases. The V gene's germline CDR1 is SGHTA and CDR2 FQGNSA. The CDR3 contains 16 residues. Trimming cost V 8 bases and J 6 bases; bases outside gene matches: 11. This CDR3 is CASRSTSGRALDTQYF. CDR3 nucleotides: TGTGCCAGCCGATCAACTAGCGGGAGGGCCTTGGATACGCAGTATTTT.

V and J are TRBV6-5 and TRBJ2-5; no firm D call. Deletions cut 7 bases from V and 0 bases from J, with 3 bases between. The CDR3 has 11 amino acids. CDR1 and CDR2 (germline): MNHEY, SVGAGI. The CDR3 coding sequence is TGTGCCAGCACCAACCAAGAGACCCAGTACTTC. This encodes CASTNQETQYF.

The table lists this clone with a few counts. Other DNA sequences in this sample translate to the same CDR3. The CDR3: CASSSGLNTEAFF. CDR3 DNA sequence: TGTGCCAGCAGTTCAGGGCTGAACACTGAAGCTTTCTTT. This chain links TRBV2 with TRBJ1-1, with D possibly TRBD1 on 5 matching bases. The length of the CDR3 is 13 residues. Germline values: CDR1 SNHLY, CDR2 FYNNEI. V lost 5 bases and J 0 bases, leaving 7 bases between the germline ends.

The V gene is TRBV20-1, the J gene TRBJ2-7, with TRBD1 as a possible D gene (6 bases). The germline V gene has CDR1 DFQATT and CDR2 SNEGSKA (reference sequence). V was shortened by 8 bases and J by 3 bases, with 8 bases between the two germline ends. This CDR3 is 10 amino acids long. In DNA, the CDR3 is TGCAGTACAGGGATCTACGAGCAGTACTTC. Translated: CSTGIYEQYF.

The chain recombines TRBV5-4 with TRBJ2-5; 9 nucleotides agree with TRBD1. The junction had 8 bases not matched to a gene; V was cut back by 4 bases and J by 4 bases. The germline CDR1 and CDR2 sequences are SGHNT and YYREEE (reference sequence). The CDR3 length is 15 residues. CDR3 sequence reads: CASSTGQGVGETQYF. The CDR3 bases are TGTGCCAGCAGCACGGGACAGGGAGTGGGAGAGACCCAGTACTTC. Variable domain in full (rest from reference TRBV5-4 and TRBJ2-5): ETGVTQSPTHLIKTRGQQVTLRCSSQSGHNTVSWYQQALGQGPQFIFQYYREEENGRGNFPPRFSGLQFPNYSSELNVNALELDDSALYLCASSTGQGVGETQYFGPGTRLLVL.

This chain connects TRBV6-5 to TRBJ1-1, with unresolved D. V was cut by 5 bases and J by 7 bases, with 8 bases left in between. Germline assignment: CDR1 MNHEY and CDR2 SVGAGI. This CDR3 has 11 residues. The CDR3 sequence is CASSAQIEAFF. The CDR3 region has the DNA TGTGCCAGCAGTGCCCAAATTGAAGCTTTCTTT.

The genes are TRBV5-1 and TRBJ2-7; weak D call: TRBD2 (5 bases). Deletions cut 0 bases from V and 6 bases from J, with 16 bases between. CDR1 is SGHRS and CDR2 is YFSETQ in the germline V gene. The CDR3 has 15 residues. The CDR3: CASSLGVVGAVEQYF. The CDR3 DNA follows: TGCGCCAGCAGCTTGGGGGTTGTGGGAGCGGTCGAGCAGTACTTC.

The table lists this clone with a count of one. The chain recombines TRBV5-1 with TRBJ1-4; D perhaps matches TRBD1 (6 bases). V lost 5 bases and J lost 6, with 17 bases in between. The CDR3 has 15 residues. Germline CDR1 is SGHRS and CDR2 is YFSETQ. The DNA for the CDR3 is TGCGCCAGCAGGCGCGGGACACGGGGCGATGAAAAACTGTTTTTT. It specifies CASRRGTRGDEKLFF.

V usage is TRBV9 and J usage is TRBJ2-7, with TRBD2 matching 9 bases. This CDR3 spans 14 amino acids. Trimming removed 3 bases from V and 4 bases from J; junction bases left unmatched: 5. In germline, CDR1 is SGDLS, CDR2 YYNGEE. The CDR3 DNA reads TGTGCCAGCAGCGAGGGGACTAGCCTGTACGAGCAGTACTTC. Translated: CASSEGTSLYEQYF.

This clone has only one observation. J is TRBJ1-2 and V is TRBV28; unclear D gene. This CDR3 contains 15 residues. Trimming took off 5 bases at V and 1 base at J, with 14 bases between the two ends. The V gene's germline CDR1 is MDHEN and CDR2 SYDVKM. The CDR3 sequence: CASSPGPDYNYGYTF. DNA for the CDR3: TGTGCCAGCAGTCCCGGACCGGACTATAACTATGGCTACACCTTC.

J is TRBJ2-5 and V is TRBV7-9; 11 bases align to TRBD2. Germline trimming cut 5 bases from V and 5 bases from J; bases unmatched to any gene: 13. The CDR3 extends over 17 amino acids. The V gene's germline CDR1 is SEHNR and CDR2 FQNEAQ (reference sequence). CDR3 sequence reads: CASSRLLELAGDETQYF. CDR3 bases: TGTGCCAGCAGCCGTCTTTTGGAACTAGCGGGAGATGAGACCCAGTACTTC.

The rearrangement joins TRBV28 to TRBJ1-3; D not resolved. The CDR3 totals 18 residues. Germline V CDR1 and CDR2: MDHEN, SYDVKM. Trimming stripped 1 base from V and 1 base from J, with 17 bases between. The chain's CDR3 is CASSLLRSGRRSGNTIYF. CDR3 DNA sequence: TGTGCCAGCAGTTTATTACGTTCCGGGAGGAGGTCTGGAAACACCATATATTTT.

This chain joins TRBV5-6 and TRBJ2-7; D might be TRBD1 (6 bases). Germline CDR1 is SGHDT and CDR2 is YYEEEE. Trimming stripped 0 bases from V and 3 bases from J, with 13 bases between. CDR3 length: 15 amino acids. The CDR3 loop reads CASSLGGQAFYEQYF. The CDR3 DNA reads TGTGCCAGCAGCTTGGGGGGACAAGCTTTCTACGAGCAGTACTTC. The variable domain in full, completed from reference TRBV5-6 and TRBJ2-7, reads DAGVTQSPTHLIKTRGQQVTLRCSPKSGHDTVSWYQQALGQGPQFIFQYYEEEERQRGNFPDRFSGHQFPNYSSELNVNALLLGDSALYLCASSLGGQAFYEQYFGPGTRLTVT.

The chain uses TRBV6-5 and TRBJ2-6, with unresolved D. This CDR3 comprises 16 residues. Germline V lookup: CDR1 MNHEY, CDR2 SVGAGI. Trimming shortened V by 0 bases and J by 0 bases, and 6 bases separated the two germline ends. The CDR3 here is CASSYSVNSGANVLTF. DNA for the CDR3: TGTGCCAGCAGTTACTCGGTGAACTCTGGGGCCAACGTCCTGACTTTC.